This T cell receptor beta chain was recovered during a study of Ad26.COV2.S vaccination and SARS-CoV-2 variants. Germline V CDR1 and CDR2: SGHDT, YYEEEE. The CDR3 has 16 amino acids. V shed 2 bases, J shed 10 bases, and the junction held 8 bases outside the gene matches. The assay was immunoSEQ multiplex PCR, and TCRdb's table has in-frame clones only and misses some. Among roughly 380,000 clones listed, about 91% were seen once. This specimen was peripheral blood, taken after recovery from COVID-19. This receptor was obtained from a human donor who had recovered from COVID-19. The V gene is TRBV5-6, the J gene TRBJ1-6; 11 bases fit TRBD1. The CDR3, as DNA: TGTGCCAGCAGCTTAAGACGGACAGGGGGCTGGTCACCCCTCCACTTT. Amino acids: CASSLRRTGGWSPLHF.